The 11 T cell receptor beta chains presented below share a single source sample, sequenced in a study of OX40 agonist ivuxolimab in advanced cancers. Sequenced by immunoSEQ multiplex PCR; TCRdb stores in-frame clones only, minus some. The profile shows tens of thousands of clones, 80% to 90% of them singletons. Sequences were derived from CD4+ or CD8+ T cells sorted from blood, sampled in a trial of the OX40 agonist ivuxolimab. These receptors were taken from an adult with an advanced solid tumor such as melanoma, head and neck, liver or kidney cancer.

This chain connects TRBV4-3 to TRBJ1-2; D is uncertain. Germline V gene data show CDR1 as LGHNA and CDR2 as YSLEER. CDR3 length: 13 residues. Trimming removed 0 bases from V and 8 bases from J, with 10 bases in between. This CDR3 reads CASSQDYNNGYTF. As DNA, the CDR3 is TGCGCCAGCAGCCAAGATTACAATAACGGCTACACCTTC.

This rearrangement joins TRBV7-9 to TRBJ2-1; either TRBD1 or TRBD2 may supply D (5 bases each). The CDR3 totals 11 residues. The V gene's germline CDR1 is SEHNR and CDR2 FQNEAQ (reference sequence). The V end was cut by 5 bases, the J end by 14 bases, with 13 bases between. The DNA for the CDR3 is TGTGCCAGCAGCAACCGGGACGAGGAGTTCTTC. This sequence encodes CASSNRDEEFF.

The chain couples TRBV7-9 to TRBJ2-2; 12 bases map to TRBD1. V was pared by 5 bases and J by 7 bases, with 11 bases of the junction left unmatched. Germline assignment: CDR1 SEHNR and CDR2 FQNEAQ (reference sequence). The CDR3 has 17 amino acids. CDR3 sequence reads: CASSRGGTGGFHGELFF. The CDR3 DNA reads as TGTGCCAGCAGCCGAGGCGGGACAGGGGGCTTTCACGGGGAGCTGTTTTTT.

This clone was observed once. The DNA of the CDR3 is TGTGCCAGCTCAGGGGACTACGAGCAGTACTTC. Residues: CASSGDYEQYF. J is TRBJ2-7 and V is TRBV6-5; possible D gene TRBD1, 6 bases. V lost 8 bases, J lost 3 bases, and 8 bases lay in between. The length of the CDR3 is 11 residues. The germline gives CDR1 MNHEY, CDR2 SVGAGI.

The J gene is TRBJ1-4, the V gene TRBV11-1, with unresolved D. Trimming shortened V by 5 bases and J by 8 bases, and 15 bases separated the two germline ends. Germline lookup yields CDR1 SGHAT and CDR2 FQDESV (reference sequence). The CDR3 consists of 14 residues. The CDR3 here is CASSRSTAREKLFF. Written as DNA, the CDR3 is TGTGCCAGCAGCCGGAGTACGGCTAGGGAAAAACTGTTTTTT.

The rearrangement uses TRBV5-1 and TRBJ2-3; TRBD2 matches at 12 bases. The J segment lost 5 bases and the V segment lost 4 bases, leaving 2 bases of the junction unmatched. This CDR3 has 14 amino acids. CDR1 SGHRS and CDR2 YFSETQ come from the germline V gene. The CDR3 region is CASSKLAGGDTQYF. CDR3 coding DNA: TGCGCCAGCAGCAAACTAGCGGGGGGAGATACGCAGTATTTT. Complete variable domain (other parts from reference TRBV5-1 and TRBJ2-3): KAGVTQTPRYLIKTRGQQVTLSCSPISGHRSVSWYQQTPGQGLQFLFEYFSETQRNKGNFPGRFSGRQFSNSRSEMNVSTLELGDSALYLCASSKLAGGDTQYFGPGTRLTVL.

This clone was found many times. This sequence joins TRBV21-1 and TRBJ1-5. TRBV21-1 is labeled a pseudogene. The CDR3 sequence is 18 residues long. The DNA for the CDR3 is TGTGCCAGCAGCAAAGCATCCCCTCCGGGGGTTACCAATCAGCCCCAGCATTTT. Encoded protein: CASSKASPPGVTNQPQHF.

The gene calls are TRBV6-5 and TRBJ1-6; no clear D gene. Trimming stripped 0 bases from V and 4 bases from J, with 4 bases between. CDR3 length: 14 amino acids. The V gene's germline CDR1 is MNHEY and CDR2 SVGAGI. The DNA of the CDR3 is TGTGCCAGCAGTTACTCGGGGTATAATTCACCCCTCCACTTT. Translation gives CASSYSGYNSPLHF.

The CDR3 protein is CASSLSGTVNYGYTF. For the CDR3, the DNA is TGTGCCAGCAGTTTGTCGGGCACCGTTAACTATGGCTACACCTTC. The chain links TRBV28 to TRBJ1-2, with D unclear. Between the trimmed V and J ends, which lost 3 bases and 1 base, there was a span of 12 bases. This CDR3 spans 15 amino acids. From germline, CDR1 is MDHEN and CDR2 SYDVKM.

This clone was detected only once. The DNA of the CDR3 is TGTGCCAGCCGATTCGGGGATATGAACACTGAAGCTTTCTTT. As protein: CASRFGDMNTEAFF. The chain employs TRBV27 and TRBJ1-1; D is uncertain. V was clipped by 8 bases and J by 0 bases, with 13 bases between them. The CDR3 sequence is 14 residues long. Per germline, CDR1 MNHEY and CDR2 SMNVEV (reference sequence).

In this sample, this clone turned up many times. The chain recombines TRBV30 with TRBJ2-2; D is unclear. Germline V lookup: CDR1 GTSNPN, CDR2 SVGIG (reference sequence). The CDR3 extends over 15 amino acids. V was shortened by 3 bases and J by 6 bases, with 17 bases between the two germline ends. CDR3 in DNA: TGTGCCTGGAGCCTCGGACCGGTCCGGTCCGGGGAGCTGTTTTTT. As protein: CAWSLGPVRSGELFF.